This TCR beta chain is from a study of cytomegalovirus exposure and HLA in healthy donors. There are a few counts of this clone. The CDR3 is made up of 15 amino acids. V was clipped by 1 base and J by 0 bases, with 6 bases between them. Germline V CDR1 and CDR2: SGHTA, FQGNSA. The primer mix had 60 Vbeta and 13 Jbeta primers. TCRdb keeps only in-frame clones here, not all; method: immunoSEQ multiplex PCR. This sample has approximately 97,000 clones, with about 69% found just once. The rearrangement uses TRBV7-2 and TRBJ2-2; the D is unclear. The sequence came from a human donor in good health. The sequencing sample was made of PBMCs. Here the CDR3 reads CASSLVRTNTGELFF. The CDR3 DNA sequence: TGTGCCAGCAGCTTAGTCAGGACGAACACCGGGGAGCTGTTTTTT. The full variable domain, with the rest looked up from reference TRBV7-2 and TRBJ2-2, is GAGVSQSPSNKVTEKGKDVELRCDPISGHTALYWYRQSLGQGLEFLIYFQGNSAPDKSGLPSDRFSAERTGGSVSTLTIQRTQQEDSAVYLCASSLVRTNTGELFFGEGSRLTVL.